The clone carrying this T cell receptor beta chain appeared many times. Its specificity is not known. 5'RACE with 10-nucleotide random UMIs generated the cDNA. TCRdb redid the calling of the 5' RACE reads with MiXCR, one entry per CDR3 protein. The table shows approximately 130,000 distinct CDR3 sequences, with roughly 3.2% occurring only once. The data stem from a study of neurological immune-mediated disorders. Findings of the study overall: Phylogenetic grouping assigned the repertoires of 18 of 34 multiple sclerosis patients to a single cluster of related CDR3 sequences. This cluster may be a repertoire-level signature. Across subjects, expanded clones had no CDR3 amino acid sequences in common, pointing to private repertoires in all groups.

Sequencing was done on a sample of PBMCs. The TCR originated in a woman aged 25-40 years with multiple sclerosis.

CDR3 bases: TGCAGTGCTACCGACAGGGTCTACGAGCAGTACTTC. Translated: CSATDRVYEQYF. The V call is TRBV20-1, the J call TRBJ2-7; 7 bases align to TRBD1. Unmatched junction bases numbered 3, after V lost 4 bases and J lost 3 bases. The CDR3 loop spans 12 amino acids. Germline V lookup: CDR1 DFQATT, CDR2 SNEGSKA (reference sequence).